Reported below is one T cell receptor (beta chain). The sample belongs to a study of control samples from healthy donors and cancer patients. Sequencing was performed with immunoSEQ multiplex PCR; in TCRdb, only in-frame clones are kept and a portion is missing. The table has 95,000 to 150,000 clones, roughly 86% seen once; the top ten hold about 2.9%. This clonotype was sampled from a man in his sixties in good health. The material sequenced was blood.

For the CDR3, the DNA is TGTGCCAGCAGCTCCGCCGGTTTCTTGACAGTTCCCGGGGGAGCTTTCTTT. Translation gives CASSSAGFLTVPGGAFF. The chain uses TRBV5-4 and TRBJ1-1, with a possible D match to TRBD1 (5 bases). The V gene's germline CDR1 is SGHNT and CDR2 YYREEE (reference sequence). This CDR3 has 17 amino acids. The V and J ends lost 3 bases and 10 bases respectively, with 28 bases between them.